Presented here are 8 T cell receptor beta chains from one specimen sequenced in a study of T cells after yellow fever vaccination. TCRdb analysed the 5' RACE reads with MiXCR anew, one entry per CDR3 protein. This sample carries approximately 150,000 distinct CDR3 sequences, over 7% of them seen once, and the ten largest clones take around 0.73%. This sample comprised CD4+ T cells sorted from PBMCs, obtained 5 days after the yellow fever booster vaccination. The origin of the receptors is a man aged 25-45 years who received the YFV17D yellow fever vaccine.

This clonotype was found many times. This chain's CDR3 is CASSRAGVAVGQYF. The CDR3 DNA reads TGTGCCAGCAGTAGAGCGGGAGTCGCCGTTGGGCAGTACTTC. The rearrangement links TRBV6-1 to TRBJ2-7; 8 bases align to TRBD2. The CDR3 spans 14 residues. Germline V gives CDR1 MNHNS, CDR2 SASEGT. The J segment lost 9 bases and the V segment lost 5 bases, leaving 12 bases of the junction unmatched.

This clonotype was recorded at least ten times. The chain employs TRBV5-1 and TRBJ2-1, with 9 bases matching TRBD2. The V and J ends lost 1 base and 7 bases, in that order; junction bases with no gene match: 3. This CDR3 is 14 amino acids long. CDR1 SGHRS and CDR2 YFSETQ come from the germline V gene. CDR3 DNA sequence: TGCGCCAGCAGCTTGTTGCGGGAGGGGAATGAGCAGTTCTTC. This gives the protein CASSLLREGNEQFF.

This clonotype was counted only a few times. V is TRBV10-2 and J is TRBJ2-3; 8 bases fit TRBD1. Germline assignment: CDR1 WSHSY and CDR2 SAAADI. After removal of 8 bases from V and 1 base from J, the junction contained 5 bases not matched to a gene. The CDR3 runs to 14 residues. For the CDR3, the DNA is TGCGCCAGCGCCGGGACAGGTCGCACAGATACGCAGTATTTT. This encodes CASAGTGRTDTQYF.

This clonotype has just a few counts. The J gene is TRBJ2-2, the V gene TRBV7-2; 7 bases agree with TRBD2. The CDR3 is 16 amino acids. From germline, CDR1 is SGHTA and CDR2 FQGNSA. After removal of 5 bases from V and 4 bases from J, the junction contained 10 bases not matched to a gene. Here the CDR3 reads CASSISGPPVTGELFF. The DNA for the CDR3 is TGTGCCAGCAGCATTAGCGGGCCCCCGGTCACCGGGGAGCTGTTTTTT.

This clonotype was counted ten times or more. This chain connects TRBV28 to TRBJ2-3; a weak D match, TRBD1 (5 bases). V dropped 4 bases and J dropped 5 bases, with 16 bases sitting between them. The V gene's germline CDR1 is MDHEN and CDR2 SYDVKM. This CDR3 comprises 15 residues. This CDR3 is CASSSTLRTLDTQYF. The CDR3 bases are TGTGCCAGCAGTTCCACTTTAAGGACACTAGATACGCAGTATTTT.

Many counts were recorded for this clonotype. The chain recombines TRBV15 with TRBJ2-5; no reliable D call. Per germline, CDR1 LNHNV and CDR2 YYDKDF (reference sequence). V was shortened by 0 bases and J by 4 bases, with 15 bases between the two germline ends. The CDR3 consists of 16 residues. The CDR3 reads CATSRDTDRYVETQYF. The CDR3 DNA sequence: TGTGCCACCAGCAGAGATACAGACCGATACGTAGAGACCCAGTACTTC. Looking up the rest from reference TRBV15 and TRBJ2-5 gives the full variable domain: DAMVIQNPRYQVTQFGKPVTLSCSQTLNHNVMYWYQQKSSQAPKLLFHYYDKDFNNEADTPDNFQSRRPNTSFCFLDIRSPGLGDTAMYLCATSRDTDRYVETQYFGPGTRLLVL.

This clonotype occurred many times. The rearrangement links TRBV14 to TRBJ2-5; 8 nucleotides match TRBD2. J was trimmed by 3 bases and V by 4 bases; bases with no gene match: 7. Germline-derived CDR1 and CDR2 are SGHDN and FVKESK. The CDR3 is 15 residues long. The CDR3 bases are TGTGCCAGCAGCCCCGTTCCGGGAGGGAAAGAGACCCAGTACTTC. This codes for CASSPVPGGKETQYF.

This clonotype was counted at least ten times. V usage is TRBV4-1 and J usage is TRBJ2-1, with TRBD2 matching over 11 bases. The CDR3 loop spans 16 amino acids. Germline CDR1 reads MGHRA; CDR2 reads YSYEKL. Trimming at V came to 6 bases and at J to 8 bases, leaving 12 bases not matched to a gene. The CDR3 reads CASRRLAGRSRDEQFF. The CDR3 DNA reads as TGCGCCAGCAGGCGACTAGCGGGACGGAGTAGAGATGAGCAGTTCTTC.